These T cell receptor beta chains were read from a single sample in a study of blood T cell repertoires in COVID-19. The table came from immunoSEQ multiplex PCR; TCRdb's copy has only in-frame clones and leaves some out. The sample yields under 450,000 clones, about four fifths seen once. Specimen: PBMCs or T cells enriched from blood (not recorded which). These receptors were taken from a woman between 45 and 65 years old who had recovered from COVID-19. Both conserved end residues are part of each CDR3. Fields, in order: D gene, J gene, clone size, V gene, CDR3 DNA, CDR3 protein. D genes are given only for firm matches. The size of a clone is reported for some rows only, either as once, few or many, or as a class for expanded clones.

d_gene: TRBD1; j_gene: TRBJ1-2; abundance: few; v_gene: TRBV11-2; CDR3nt: TGTGCCAGCAGCCGACAGGGCGATTATGGCTACACCTTC; CDR3aa: CASSRQGDYGYTF
d_gene: TRBD2; j_gene: TRBJ2-5; abundance: once; v_gene: TRBV5-3; CDR3nt: TGTGCCAGAAGCTTGGTAAGGGACAGGGGATGGACTAGCGGGATACATCAAGAGACCCAGTACTTC; CDR3aa: CARSLVRDRGWTSGIHQETQYF
d_gene: -; j_gene: TRBJ2-1; abundance: few; v_gene: TRBV3-1/TRBV3-2; CDR3nt: TGTGCCAGCAGCCAAGATATCCCCCGCGACAACAATGAGCAGTTCTTC; CDR3aa: CASSQDIPRDNNEQFF
d_gene: -; j_gene: TRBJ2-1; abundance: -; v_gene: TRBV9; CDR3nt: TGTGCCAGCAGCGTAGAACAGTTCTCCTACAATGAGCAGTTCTTC; CDR3aa: CASSVEQFSYNEQFF
d_gene: TRBD1; j_gene: TRBJ2-5; abundance: -; v_gene: TRBV5-1; CDR3nt: TGCGCCAGCAGCACCGGGACAGGGGTCCAAGAGACCCAGTACTTC; CDR3aa: CASSTGTGVQETQYF
d_gene: -; j_gene: TRBJ1-5; abundance: once; v_gene: TRBV4-3; CDR3nt: TGCGCCAGCAGCCCGGACAGTGGCAATCAGCCCCAGCATTTT; CDR3aa: CASSPDSGNQPQHF
d_gene: -; j_gene: TRBJ2-2; abundance: -; v_gene: TRBV6-4; CDR3nt: TGTGCCAGCAGTGCCCAGAACACCGGGGAGCTGTTTTTT; CDR3aa: CASSAQNTGELFF
d_gene: TRBD1; j_gene: TRBJ2-1; abundance: once; v_gene: TRBV5-1; CDR3nt: TGCGCCAGCAGCTTGATGTTGGGACAGGGGCTCAATGAGCAGTTCTTC; CDR3aa: CASSLMLGQGLNEQFF
d_gene: -; j_gene: TRBJ2-3; abundance: -; v_gene: TRBV6-2/TRBV6-3; CDR3nt: TGTGCCAGCAGTTACGGTTGGGAGTCCCGAGATACGCAGTATTTT; CDR3aa: CASSYGWESRDTQYF
d_gene: -; j_gene: TRBJ1-2; abundance: once; v_gene: TRBV30; CDR3nt: TGTGCCTGGAGCCTCAGGCCACAACGAAATGGCTACACCTTC; CDR3aa: CAWSLRPQRNGYTF
d_gene: -; j_gene: TRBJ1-2; abundance: -; v_gene: TRBV10-3; CDR3nt: TGTGCCATCAGTGGGCCGACAGGCGACTATGGCTACACCTTC; CDR3aa: CAISGPTGDYGYTF
d_gene: TRBD2; j_gene: TRBJ2-5; abundance: -; v_gene: TRBV9; CDR3nt: TGTGCCAGCAGCGCTAGCGGGAGACCCTTGCAAGAGACCCAGTACTTC; CDR3aa: CASSASGRPLQETQYF
d_gene: TRBD1; j_gene: TRBJ1-5; abundance: -; v_gene: TRBV29-1; CDR3nt: TGCAGCGTTGGGACAGGGGTCAATCAGCCCCAGCATTTT; CDR3aa: CSVGTGVNQPQHF
d_gene: -; j_gene: TRBJ1-2; abundance: -; v_gene: TRBV13; CDR3nt: TGTGCCAGCAGCTTAGTAGACTATGGCTACACCTTC; CDR3aa: CASSLVDYGYTF
d_gene: -; j_gene: TRBJ2-2; abundance: -; v_gene: TRBV15; CDR3nt: TGTGCCACCAGCAGGGGCCCCGGGGAGCTGTTTTTT; CDR3aa: CATSRGPGELFF
d_gene: -; j_gene: TRBJ1-3; abundance: -; v_gene: TRBV7-2; CDR3nt: TGTGCCAGCAGCAATGGACAGCTCTCTGGAAACACCATATATTTT; CDR3aa: CASSNGQLSGNTIYF
d_gene: -; j_gene: TRBJ2-3; abundance: -; v_gene: TRBV18; CDR3nt: TGTGCCAGCTCACCGGAGGATACGCAGTATTTT; CDR3aa: CASSPEDTQYF
d_gene: -; j_gene: TRBJ1-2; abundance: -; v_gene: TRBV24-1; CDR3nt: TGTGCCACCAGTCGATCAAGCTACTATGGCTACACCTTC; CDR3aa: CATSRSSYYGYTF
d_gene: TRBD1; j_gene: TRBJ2-3; abundance: -; v_gene: TRBV30; CDR3nt: TGTGCCTGGAGTGTAGGGACAGCCAGCACAGATACGCAGTATTTT; CDR3aa: CAWSVGTASTDTQYF
d_gene: -; j_gene: TRBJ1-1; abundance: -; v_gene: TRBV2; CDR3nt: TGTGCCAGCAGTGTCCCTGCAGGCCTGAACACTGAAGCTTTCTTT; CDR3aa: CASSVPAGLNTEAFF
d_gene: TRBD1; j_gene: TRBJ1-5; abundance: -; v_gene: TRBV6-2/TRBV6-3; CDR3nt: TGTGCCAGCAGCAGACAGGGGGCGAGGGGCCAGCCCCAGCATTTT; CDR3aa: CASSRQGARGQPQHF
d_gene: TRBD2; j_gene: TRBJ2-1; abundance: -; v_gene: TRBV7-6; CDR3nt: TGTGCCAGCAGCTCCGGACTAGTCTCGAGAAATGAGCAGTTCTTC; CDR3aa: CASSSGLVSRNEQFF
d_gene: -; j_gene: TRBJ2-1; abundance: once; v_gene: TRBV19; CDR3nt: TGTGCCAGTAGTTCAGGGGCCTACAATGAGCAGTTCTTC; CDR3aa: CASSSGAYNEQFF
d_gene: -; j_gene: TRBJ1-1; abundance: -; v_gene: TRBV7-8; CDR3nt: TGTGCCAGCAGCTTACCTTTTAAGAACACTGAAGCTTTCTTT; CDR3aa: CASSLPFKNTEAFF
d_gene: -; j_gene: TRBJ2-7; abundance: -; v_gene: TRBV6-2/TRBV6-3; CDR3nt: TGTGCCAGCAGTCCCCGGTGGCACCCACGGGGCTACGAGCAGTACTTC; CDR3aa: CASSPRWHPRGYEQYF
d_gene: -; j_gene: TRBJ2-2; abundance: -; v_gene: TRBV7-8; CDR3nt: TGTGCCAGCAGCACACTAGGTTCCTTGAACACCGGGGAGCTGTTTTTT; CDR3aa: CASSTLGSLNTGELFF
d_gene: TRBD2; j_gene: TRBJ2-3; abundance: -; v_gene: TRBV3-1/TRBV3-2; CDR3nt: TGTGCCAGCAGCCACCTGGGACTAGCGTTGCCAGATACGCAGTATTTT; CDR3aa: CASSHLGLALPDTQYF
d_gene: -; j_gene: TRBJ1-6; abundance: -; v_gene: TRBV7-9; CDR3nt: TGTGCCAGCAGCTCCTCCGGCGGGGGCAGTGGGTCACCCCTCCACTTT; CDR3aa: CASSSSGGGSGSPLHF
d_gene: TRBD2; j_gene: TRBJ2-3; abundance: -; v_gene: TRBV5-1; CDR3nt: TGCGCCAGCAGCTTGGCGGGAGGGTCAGATACGCAGTATTTT; CDR3aa: CASSLAGGSDTQYF
d_gene: -; j_gene: TRBJ1-5; abundance: -; v_gene: TRBV6-5; CDR3nt: TGTGCCAGCAGTTCTTCACGAGGGAGCAATCAGCCCCAGCATTTT; CDR3aa: CASSSSRGSNQPQHF
d_gene: -; j_gene: TRBJ2-1; abundance: -; v_gene: TRBV19; CDR3nt: TGTGCCACCAGTACCTGGGGAGATGAGCAGTTCTTC; CDR3aa: CATSTWGDEQFF
d_gene: TRBD1; j_gene: TRBJ1-4; abundance: once; v_gene: TRBV11-3; CDR3nt: TGTGCCAGCAGCTCCCGGGACAGGGGGCTTGAAAAACTGTTTTTT; CDR3aa: CASSSRDRGLEKLFF
d_gene: -; j_gene: TRBJ1-2; abundance: -; v_gene: TRBV29-1; CDR3nt: TGCAGCGTTGAAGGGAAACAGTTCTCATATGGCTACACCTTC; CDR3aa: CSVEGKQFSYGYTF
d_gene: -; j_gene: TRBJ1-2; abundance: -; v_gene: TRBV28; CDR3nt: TGTGCCAGCAGTGAATACAGGGTTGACTATGGCTACACCTTC; CDR3aa: CASSEYRVDYGYTF
d_gene: -; j_gene: TRBJ2-7; abundance: -; v_gene: TRBV29-1; CDR3nt: TGCAGCGTTGCAGAGCGGGCCTACGAGCAGTACTTC; CDR3aa: CSVAERAYEQYF
d_gene: -; j_gene: TRBJ1-3; abundance: -; v_gene: TRBV9; CDR3nt: TGTGCCAGCAGCTCTCGTCCCGGGTCTGGAAACACCATATATTTT; CDR3aa: CASSSRPGSGNTIYF